This passage covers 19 T cell receptor beta chains from one sample sequenced in a study of blood T cells in healthy people across ages. Sample-barcoded 5' priming and a J-beta primer mix drove a second PCR of roughly 7 to 11 cycles. In TCRdb, the 5' RACE reads were re-called with MiXCR into one record per CDR3 protein. The data contain 850,000 to 1,300,000 distinct CDR3 sequences, roughly 45% of them singletons. Sequencing was carried out using blood. The origin of the receptors is a woman between 55 and 75 years old in good health.

This clonotype turned up a few times. The rearrangement uses TRBV27 and TRBJ1-5; perhaps TRBD1 as D (5 bases). The V end lost 0 bases, the J end lost 0 bases, and 9 bases lay between the germline ends. The V gene's germline CDR1 is MNHEY and CDR2 SMNVEV (reference sequence). CDR3 length equals 16 residues. The CDR3 DNA reads as TGTGCCAGCAGTTTATCCAACAGGAATAGCAATCAGCCCCAGCATTTT. Translating it yields CASSLSNRNSNQPQHF.

In this sample, this clonotype turned up a few times. At one of its ends the junction is not consistent with the germline gene, which may arise from a read error. The chain couples TRBV6-6 to TRBJ2-7; D is ambiguous. Per germline, CDR1 MNHNY and CDR2 SVGAGI (reference sequence). The CDR3 spans 13 residues. DNA of the CDR3: TGTGCCAGCAGTGACTCGGCGGTCCACGAGCAGTACTTC. Translating gives CASSDSAVHEQYF.

The chain carries TRBV7-9 and TRBJ2-5, with D perhaps TRBD1 or TRBD2 (5 bases each). Germline V gives CDR1 SEHNR, CDR2 FQNEAQ (reference sequence). With 5 bases removed from V and 0 bases from J, the gap between germline ends came to 25 bases. The CDR3 is made up of 19 amino acids. As DNA, the CDR3 is TGTGCCAGCAGCCGAAGGCTACAGGAGGTTCGACGGTACCAAGAGACCCAGTACTTC. Translating gives CASSRRLQEVRRYQETQYF.

A few counts support this clonotype. CDR3 nucleotide sequence: TGCGCCAGCAGCTTGTTGGGACAGATCACAGATACGCAGTATTTT. Translating gives CASSLLGQITDTQYF. The chain combines TRBV5-1 with TRBJ2-3; TRBD1 matches at 7 bases. Germline assignment: CDR1 SGHRS and CDR2 YFSETQ. This CDR3 has 15 amino acids. Trimming took 1 base from V and 2 from J; bases not matched to a gene: 4.

This clonotype was detected a few times. This chain connects TRBV27 to TRBJ2-1; the D is unclear. Trimming left V 4 bases short and J 8 bases short, with 6 bases between. Germline V lookup: CDR1 MNHEY, CDR2 SMNVEV (reference sequence). This CDR3 is built from 11 residues. The CDR3 here is CASSSVHEQFF. CDR3 DNA sequence: TGTGCCAGCAGTTCGGTCCATGAGCAGTTCTTC.

This clonotype turned up a few times. The V and J genes are TRBV7-3 and TRBJ2-7; the D is unclear. The germline V gene has CDR1 SGHTA and CDR2 FQGTGA. Trimming cost V 1 base and J 2 bases, with 9 bases left between them. CDR3 length: 14 residues. DNA for the CDR3: TGTGCCAGCAGCTTAAAAGGGCCCACCTACGAGCAGTACTTC. It translates to CASSLKGPTYEQYF.

This clonotype was picked up a small number of times. This chain connects TRBV20-1 to TRBJ2-7; 9 nucleotides agree with TRBD2. V dropped 6 bases and J dropped 2; count of bases not matched to a gene: 8. The CDR3 consists of 14 residues. Germline CDR1 and CDR2: DFQATT and SNEGSKA (reference sequence). The CDR3: CSASSGIPPYEQYF. The CDR3 nucleotides read TGCAGTGCATCTAGCGGGATCCCACCCTACGAGCAGTACTTC.

The rearrangement uses TRBV4-2 and TRBJ2-7; D is ambiguous. The ends were cut back, 2 bases at V and 2 bases at J, with 7 bases in the middle. Per the germline V gene, CDR1 is LGHNA and CDR2 is YNFKEQ. The CDR3 is 13 amino acids. CDR3: CASSQPPTYEQYF. CDR3 coding DNA: TGTGCCAGCAGCCAACCCCCCACCTACGAGCAGTACTTC.

The V and J genes are TRBV20-1 and TRBJ2-7; 9 nucleotides agree with TRBD2. Germline loops: CDR1 DFQATT, CDR2 SNEGSKA (reference sequence). The CDR3 has 14 residues. The junction had 6 bases not matched to a gene; V was cut back by 4 bases and J by 2 bases. CDR3: CSAKPGLATYEQYF. In DNA form, the CDR3 reads TGCAGTGCTAAGCCGGGACTAGCAACCTACGAGCAGTACTTC.

With regard to this clonotype: No DNA is shown, since the ends of the CDR3 on it are uncertain; the CDR3 is the one TCRdb lists. Here the CDR3 reads CSAKQYFGGGEQFF. This chain links TRBV20-1 with TRBJ2-1; the D call TRBD2 from the table was never checked on the DNA. 14 amino acids form the CDR3, both terminal residues included. The V gene's germline CDR1 is DFQATT and CDR2 SNEGSKA (reference sequence).

This chain uses TRBV11-2 with TRBJ2-7, with a weak D call TRBD2 (6 bases). V lost 6 bases and J 1 base, leaving 16 bases between the germline ends. The CDR3 consists of 15 residues. The germline gives CDR1 SGHAT, CDR2 FQNNGV. This CDR3 reads CASRRPGTGSYEQYF. CDR3 coding DNA: TGTGCCAGCAGAAGACCCGGGACTGGATCCTACGAGCAGTACTTC.

The chain combines TRBV29-1 with TRBJ2-7, with 7 nucleotides matching TRBD2. J gave up 4 bases and V 2 bases, and 8 bases lay outside the gene matches. CDR3 length: 14 residues. Germline CDR1 SQVTM, CDR2 ANQGSEA. As DNA, the CDR3 is TGCAGCGTTGAAAAACCTAGCGGAGAATACGAGCAGTACTTC. It specifies CSVEKPSGEYEQYF.

CDR3 bases: TGTGCCAGCAGTGGAGGCGAGCGTCCTGATACGCAGTATTTT. Protein product: CASSGGERPDTQYF. The rearrangement joins TRBV2 to TRBJ2-3; D not resolved. V was cut by 4 bases and J by 6 bases, with 14 bases left in between. The germline CDR1 and CDR2 sequences are SNHLY and FYNNEI. The CDR3 extends over 14 amino acids. Complete variable domain (other parts from reference TRBV2 and TRBJ2-3): EPEVTQTPSHQVTQMGQEVILRCVPISNHLYFYWYRQILGQKVEFLVSFYNNEISEKSEIFDDQFSVERPDGSNFTLKIRSTKLEDSAMYFCASSGGERPDTQYFGPGTRLTVL.

This sequence joins TRBV7-8 and TRBJ1-2; D not certain. Trimming removed 8 bases at V and 3 bases at J, with 13 bases between. The CDR3 extends over 13 amino acids. Looked up from germline, CDR1 is SGHVS and CDR2 is FQNEAQ. The DNA for the CDR3 is TGTGCCAGCCGTCATATTGGTGACTATGGCTACACCTTC. This gives the protein CASRHIGDYGYTF.

The chain carries TRBV4-2 and TRBJ1-1; D is undetermined. Trimming pared 0 bases from V and 5 bases from J, leaving 10 bases between. The CDR3 runs 14 residues. Germline V gene data show CDR1 as LGHNA and CDR2 as YNFKEQ. This CDR3 is CASSQDLGWTEAFF. CDR3 coding DNA: TGTGCCAGCAGCCAAGACCTCGGGTGGACTGAAGCTTTCTTT.

Worth noting for this clonotype: A junction end diverges from the germline sequence, so it may reflect a read error. The rearrangement uses TRBV15 and TRBJ1-1, with 7 bases identical to TRBD1. Per germline, CDR1 LNHNV and CDR2 YYDKDF (reference sequence). The CDR3 is made up of 14 amino acids. The CDR3 loop reads CATRRDRENTEAFF. The CDR3 DNA reads TGTGCCACCAGAAGAGACAGGGAGAACACTGAAGCTTTCTTT.

This clonotype was counted at least ten times. The chain is built from TRBV4-1 and TRBJ2-3; 8 bases are shared with TRBD2. The germline V gene has CDR1 MGHRA and CDR2 YSYEKL. The CDR3 consists of 17 residues. V lost 4 bases, J lost 5 bases, and 14 bases stayed unmatched. In DNA form, the CDR3 reads TGCGCCAGCAGCCCCGTCTTACCGGGAGGGGTGGAAGATACGCAGTATTTT. Translated: CASSPVLPGGVEDTQYF.

This rearrangement joins TRBV10-3 to TRBJ2-7; 9 positions agree with TRBD1. The end of the DNA is better explained by TRBJ2-5, so the J call may be wrong. This CDR3 spans 16 amino acids. Looked up from germline, CDR1 is ENHRY and CDR2 is SYGVKD. CDR3 nucleotides: TGTGCCATCAGTACCCCGGGACAGGGATCAAGGGAGACCCAGTACTTC. Protein: CAISTPGQGSRETQYF.

The chain joins TRBV3-1 to TRBJ2-2; D call uncertain. This CDR3 contains 14 residues. Looked up from germline, CDR1 is LGHDT and CDR2 is YNNKEL (reference sequence). Between the trimmed V and J ends, which lost 4 bases and 3 bases, there was a span of 9 bases. The CDR3 bases are TGTGCCAGCAGCCTATACACGGACACCGGGGAGCTGTTTTTT. Translating gives CASSLYTDTGELFF.